One T cell receptor (beta chain) is described in this entry. At one end, the junction sequence differs from germline, possibly due to a read error. The data were obtained in a study of blood T cell repertoires in COVID-19. Study information: Acute and convalescent COVID-19 samples came from the United States, Italy and Spain. Sources were T cells, B-cell-depleted T cells, or PBMCs; the material itself was cDNA or gDNA.

Original data processing: Cell counts per sample came from amplifying reference gene primers. Clones were sequenced by immunoSEQ multiplex PCR, and TCRdb holds only the in-frame ones, with some missing. The V and J calls and the clone size are those of that table, but D and trimming were determined from the DNA. The table includes about 180,000 clones, approximately 90% detected once. Germline V CDR1 and CDR2: MNHNS, SASEGT. The CDR3 runs to 15 residues. Followed over time, Seattle patients had been enrolled while infection was active. This clonotype originated in a woman in her 70s with COVID-19, enrolled during active disease. The chain has TRBV6-1 and TRBJ1-2; 8 bases agree with TRBD1. The sequenced material came from peripheral blood. The CDR3 coding sequence is TGTGCCAGCAGCGAAGGGGACAGGCGAGGGGATGGCTACACCTTC. Amino acids: CASSEGDRRGDGYTF.